The text below deals with one T cell receptor (beta chain). The sample carries other DNA sequences with the same CDR3. The sample is drawn from a study of blood T cell repertoires in COVID-19. Study in general: T cells, B-cell-depleted T cells, or PBMCs supplied cDNA or gDNA.

Original processing methods: Amplification with reference gene primers provided the estimates of nucleated cell counts. Sequenced by immunoSEQ multiplex PCR; TCRdb stores in-frame clones only, minus some. That table furnishes V, J and clone size, whereas the DNA furnished D and trimming. The sample has 190,000 or so clones; more than 75% are singletons. The CDR3 contains 14 residues. CDR1 is KGHSH, CDR2 LQKENI, per germline. Trimming pared 3 bases from V and 0 bases from J, leaving 8 bases between. The gene calls are TRBV18 and TRBJ1-1; D unresolved. Sequenced input: peripheral blood. This clonotype originated in a woman aged 18-29 years who had recovered from COVID-19. The CDR3 DNA reads as TGTGCCAGCTCACCCGCGGGGATGAACACTGAAGCTTTCTTT. Amino acids: CASSPAGMNTEAFF. Variable domain in full (rest from reference TRBV18 and TRBJ1-1): NAGVMQNPRHLVRRRGQEARLRCSPMKGHSHVYWYRQLPEEGLKFMVYLQKENIIDESGMPKERFSAEFPKEGPSILRIQQVVRGDSAAYFCASSPAGMNTEAFFGQGTRLTVV.